This TCR beta chain was sequenced in a study of control samples from healthy donors and cancer patients. Measured with immunoSEQ multiplex PCR; TCRdb has only the in-frame clones, and not every one. The sample has about 130,000 clones, 92% seen once; the top ten hold 2% to 2.5%. Germline-derived CDR1 and CDR2 are SEHNR and FQNEAQ (reference sequence). CDR3 length equals 11 residues. Trimming pared 5 bases from V and 11 bases from J, leaving 13 bases between. The chain carries TRBV7-9 and TRBJ2-7, with D perhaps matching TRBD1 (5 bases). Sequencing was done on a sample of blood. The sequence came from a woman aged 50 to 65 in good health. The CDR3: CASSPGHHKYF. The DNA of the CDR3 is TGTGCCAGCAGCCCCGGACACCACAAGTACTTC.